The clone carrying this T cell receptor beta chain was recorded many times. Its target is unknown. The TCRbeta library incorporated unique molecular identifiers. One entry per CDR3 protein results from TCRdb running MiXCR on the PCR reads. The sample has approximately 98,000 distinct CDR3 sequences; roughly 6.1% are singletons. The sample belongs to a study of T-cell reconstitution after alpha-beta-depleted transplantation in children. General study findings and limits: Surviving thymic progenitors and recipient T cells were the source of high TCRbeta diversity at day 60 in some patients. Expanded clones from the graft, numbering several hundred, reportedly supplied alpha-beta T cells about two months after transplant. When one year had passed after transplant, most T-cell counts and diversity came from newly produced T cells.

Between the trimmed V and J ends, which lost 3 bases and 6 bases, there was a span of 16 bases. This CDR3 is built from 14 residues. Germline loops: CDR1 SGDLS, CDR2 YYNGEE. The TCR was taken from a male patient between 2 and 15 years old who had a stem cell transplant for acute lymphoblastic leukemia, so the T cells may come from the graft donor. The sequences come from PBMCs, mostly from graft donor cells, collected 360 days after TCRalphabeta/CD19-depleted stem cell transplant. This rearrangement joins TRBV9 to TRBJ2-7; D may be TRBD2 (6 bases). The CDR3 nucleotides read TGTGCCAGCAGCGCCGGAGGGCGAAAGGGCGAGCAGTACTTC. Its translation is CASSAGGRKGEQYF. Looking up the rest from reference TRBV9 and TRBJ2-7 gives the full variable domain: DSGVTQTPKHLITATGQRVTLRCSPRSGDLSVYWYQQSLDQGLQFLIQYYNGEERAKGNILERFSAQQFPDLHSELNLSSLELGDSALYFCASSAGGRKGEQYFGPGTRLTVT.